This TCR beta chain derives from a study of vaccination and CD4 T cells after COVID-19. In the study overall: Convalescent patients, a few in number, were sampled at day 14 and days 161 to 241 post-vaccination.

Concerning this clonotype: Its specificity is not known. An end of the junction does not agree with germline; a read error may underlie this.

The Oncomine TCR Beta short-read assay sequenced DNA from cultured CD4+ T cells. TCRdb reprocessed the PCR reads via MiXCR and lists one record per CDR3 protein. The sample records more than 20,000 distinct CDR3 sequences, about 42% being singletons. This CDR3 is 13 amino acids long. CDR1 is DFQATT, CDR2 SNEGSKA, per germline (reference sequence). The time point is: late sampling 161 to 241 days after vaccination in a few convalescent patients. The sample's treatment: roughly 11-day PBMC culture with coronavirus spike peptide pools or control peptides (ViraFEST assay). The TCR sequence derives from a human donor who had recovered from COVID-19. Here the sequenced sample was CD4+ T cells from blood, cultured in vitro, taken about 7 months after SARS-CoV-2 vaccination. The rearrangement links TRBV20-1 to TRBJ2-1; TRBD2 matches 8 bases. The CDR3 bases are TGCAGTACTAGCGGACGCTCCTACAATGAGCAGTTCTTC. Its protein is CSTSGRSYNEQFF.